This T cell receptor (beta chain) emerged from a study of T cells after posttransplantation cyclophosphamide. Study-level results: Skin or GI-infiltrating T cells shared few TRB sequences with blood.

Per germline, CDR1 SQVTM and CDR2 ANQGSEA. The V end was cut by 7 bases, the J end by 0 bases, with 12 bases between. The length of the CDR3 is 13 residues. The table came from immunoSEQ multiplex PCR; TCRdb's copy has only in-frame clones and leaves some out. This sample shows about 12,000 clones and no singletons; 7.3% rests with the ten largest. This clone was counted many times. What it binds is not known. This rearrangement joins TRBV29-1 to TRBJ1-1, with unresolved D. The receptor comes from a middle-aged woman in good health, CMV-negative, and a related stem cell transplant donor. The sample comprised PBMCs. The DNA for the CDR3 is TGCAGCGCTAGCGCGAGCCTGAACACTGAAGCTTTCTTT. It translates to CSASASLNTEAFF.